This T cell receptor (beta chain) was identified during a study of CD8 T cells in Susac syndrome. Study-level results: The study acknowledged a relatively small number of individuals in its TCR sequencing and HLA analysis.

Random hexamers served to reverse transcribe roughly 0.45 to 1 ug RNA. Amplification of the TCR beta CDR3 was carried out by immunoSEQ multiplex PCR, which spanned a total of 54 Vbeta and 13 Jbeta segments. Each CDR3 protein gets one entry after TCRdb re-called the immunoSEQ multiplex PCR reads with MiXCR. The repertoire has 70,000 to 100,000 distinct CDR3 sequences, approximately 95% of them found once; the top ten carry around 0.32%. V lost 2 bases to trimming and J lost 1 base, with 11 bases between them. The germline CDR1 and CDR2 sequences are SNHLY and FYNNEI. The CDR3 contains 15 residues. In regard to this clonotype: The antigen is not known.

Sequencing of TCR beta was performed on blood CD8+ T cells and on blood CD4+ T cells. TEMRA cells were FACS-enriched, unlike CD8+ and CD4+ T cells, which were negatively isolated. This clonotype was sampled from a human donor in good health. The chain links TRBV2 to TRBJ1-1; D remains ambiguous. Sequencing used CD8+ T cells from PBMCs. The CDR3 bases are TGTGCCAGCAGTGAATATGCAGCCAGGAACACTGAAGCTTTCTTT. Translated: CASSEYAARNTEAFF. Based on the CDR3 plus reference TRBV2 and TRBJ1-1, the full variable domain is EPEVTQTPSHQVTQMGQEVILRCVPISNHLYFYWYRQILGQKVEFLVSFYNNEISEKSEIFDDQFSVERPDGSNFTLKIRSTKLEDSAMYFCASSEYAARNTEAFFGQGTRLTVV.